This T cell receptor beta chain was sequenced in a study of cytomegalovirus exposure and HLA in healthy donors. To note about this clone: The target antigen is unknown.

V was cut by 6 bases and J by 8 bases, with 22 bases left in between. CDR3 size: 15 residues. Regarding the study as a whole: In a later analysis, productive TCRs from donors in an Asian-associated ancestry cluster reportedly carried fewer N-insertions than the cohort mean.

Both 60 Vbeta primers and 13 Jbeta primers went into the PCR. Measured with immunoSEQ multiplex PCR; TCRdb has only the in-frame clones, and not every one. The sample contains approximately 130,000 clones, 70% to 90% of which appear only once. This sequence joins TRBV23-1 and TRBJ1-2; TRBD1 might be the D (5 bases). TRBV23-1 is treated as an ORF (open reading frame) with a function not yet certain. The sequencing sample was made of PBMCs. The sequence derives from a woman aged 40 to 55 in good health and CMV-seropositive. As DNA, the CDR3 is TGCGCCAGCAGCCCCACACTCTCAGGGTTCGGCGGCTACACCTTC. Translated, it gives CASSPTLSGFGGYTF.